This T cell receptor (beta chain) originates from a study of Ad26.COV2.S vaccination and SARS-CoV-2 variants. In the study overall: Donor got 5x10^10 or 1x10^11 viral particles of Ad26.COV2.S.

Specified treatment: over 15 received Ad26.COV2.S at low or high dose, single or two shots; about five received placebo; per-sample allocation not given. Collection of samples fell on day 63 after the first vaccine or placebo injection. On this clone: The target antigen is unknown.

The CDR3 sequence is 12 residues long. The J segment lost 9 bases and the V segment lost 3 bases, leaving 3 bases of the junction unmatched. Overall study results and limits: Analyses of TCR breadth and depth may have underestimated total T cell responses.

Method: immunoSEQ multiplex PCR; TCRdb's copy keeps in-frame clones and lacks some. Of 410,000 or so clones in the sample, around nine tenths were seen once. The chain couples TRBV12-3 or TRBV12-4 to TRBJ1-1; 8 nucleotides agree with TRBD1. This specimen consisted of peripheral blood, obtained in a trial of Ad26.COV2.S vaccine versus placebo. The sequence came from a person between 18 and 59 years old who received the Ad26.COV2.S COVID-19 vaccine or a placebo. CDR3 DNA sequence: TGTGCCAGCAGTTTGCGGACAGGGAAAGCTTTCTTT. Protein sequence: CASSLRTGKAFF.